The 2 T cell receptor beta chains reported below all come from one sample, sequenced in a study of PD-1 blockade in classical Hodgkin lymphoma. Clones were read by immunoSEQ multiplex PCR, and TCRdb kept only the in-frame ones, dropping some. The profile shows 98,000 or so clones, roughly nine tenths of them singletons. Every patient experienced relapse after autologous stem cell transplantation, and brentuximab vedotin exposure varied. The specimen was peripheral blood mononuclear cells (PBMCs), collected before the second cycle of nivolumab. These receptors were taken from a human donor with classical Hodgkin lymphoma.

The J gene is TRBJ1-2, the V gene TRBV5-6; D is uncertain. The CDR3 is made up of 14 amino acids. Trimming left V 3 bases short and J 7 bases short, with 16 bases between. CDR1 is SGHDT, CDR2 YYEEEE, per germline. The CDR3 nucleotides read TGTGCCAGCAGCTCCCAGGCCCGAGTACTTGGCTACACCTTC. Translation: CASSSQARVLGYTF.

This sequence joins TRBV2 and TRBJ2-7; maybe TRBD1 (6 bases). V dropped 3 bases and J dropped 6 bases, with 9 bases sitting between them. Germline V gene lookup returns CDR1 SNHLY and CDR2 FYNNEI. This CDR3 has 12 amino acids. The CDR3 region is CASSEGHSEQYF. In DNA form, the CDR3 reads TGTGCCAGCAGTGAGGGACACAGCGAGCAGTACTTC. The whole variable domain, filled in from reference TRBV2 and TRBJ2-7, reads EPEVTQTPSHQVTQMGQEVILRCVPISNHLYFYWYRQILGQKVEFLVSFYNNEISEKSEIFDDQFSVERPDGSNFTLKIRSTKLEDSAMYFCASSEGHSEQYFGPGTRLTVT.